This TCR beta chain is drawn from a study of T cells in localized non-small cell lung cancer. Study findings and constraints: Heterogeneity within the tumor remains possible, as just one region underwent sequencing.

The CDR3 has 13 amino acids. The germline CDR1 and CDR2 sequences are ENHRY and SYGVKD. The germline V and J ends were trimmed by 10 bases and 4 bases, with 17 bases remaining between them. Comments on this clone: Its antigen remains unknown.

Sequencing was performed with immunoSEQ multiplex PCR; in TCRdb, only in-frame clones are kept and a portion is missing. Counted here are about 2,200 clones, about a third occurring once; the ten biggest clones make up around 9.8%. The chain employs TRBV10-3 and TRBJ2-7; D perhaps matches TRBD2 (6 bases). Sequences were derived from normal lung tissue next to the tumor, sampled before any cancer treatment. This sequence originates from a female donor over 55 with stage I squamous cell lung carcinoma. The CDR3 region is CASSPRGWYEQYF. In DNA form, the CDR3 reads TGTGCCAGCTCTCCCCGGGGGTGGTACGAGCAGTACTTC.